The clone carrying this T cell receptor beta chain was seen many times. All donors with ophthalmopathy were recorded as having moderate-to-severe activity, CAS ≥3, NOSPECS ≥4 and a duration under 3 months. RNA transcripts provided the template for amplifying TCR beta CDR3 regions. Second-round multiplex PCR came after first-round RT-PCR with HTBI primers. TCRdb reprocessed the multiplex PCR reads via MiXCR and lists one record per CDR3 protein. Of over 200,000 distinct CDR3 sequences listed, under 30% are singletons. Germline CDR1 SGHAT, CDR2 FQNNGV. V was shortened by 2 bases and J by 6 bases, with 7 bases between the two germline ends. The CDR3 extends over 12 amino acids. These data belong to a study of Graves' ophthalmopathy and Graves' hyperthyroidism.

The V call is TRBV11-2, the J call TRBJ1-1; D unclear. The source is a man aged 50 to 59 with Graves' ophthalmopathy. The sequenced sample consisted of peripheral blood. The CDR3, as DNA: TGTGCCAGCAGCTTACAGGTATCTGAAGCTTTCTTT. It translates to CASSLQVSEAFF.